Listed below are T cell receptor beta chains from one sample, sequenced in a study of shared clonotypes between healthy human individuals. Sequencing used immunoSEQ multiplex PCR; TCRdb keeps in-frame clones, though not all of them. The sample carries roughly 1 million clones, 65% to 75% recorded once. The sequenced material came from memory CD4+ T cells sorted from blood. The receptors were gathered from a man between 18 and 29 years old in good health. Each CDR3 is given with its conserved first and last residue. D genes are given only for firm matches. Not all rows give a size; the values are once, few, many and, for expanded clones, a class.

CDR3: CASSIEDRGFTGELFF
DNA: TGTGCCAGTAGTATCGAGGACAGGGGTTTCACCGGGGAGCTGTTTTTT
size: NA
J: TRBJ2-2
length: 16
D: TRBD1
V: TRBV19

CDR3: CASSSPWTGNTGELFF
DNA: TGTGCCAGCAGCTCCCCTTGGACGGGGAACACCGGGGAGCTGTTTTTT
size: few
J: TRBJ2-2
length: 16
D: NA
V: TRBV11-3

CDR3: CASSRVQGISNYGYTF
DNA: TGCGCCAGCAGCCGGGTACAGGGAATCTCTAACTATGGCTACACCTTC
size: few
J: TRBJ1-2
length: 16
D: NA
V: TRBV4-1

CDR3: CASSSPRQGGKNTEAFF
DNA: TGTGCCAGCAGCTCCCCCCGACAGGGTGGTAAGAACACTGAAGCTTTCTTT
size: NA
J: TRBJ1-1
length: 17
D: TRBD1
V: TRBV7-8

CDR3: CASSLYGANVLTF
DNA: TGTGCCAGCAGTTTGTATGGGGCCAACGTCCTGACTTTC
size: NA
J: TRBJ2-6
length: 13
D: NA
V: TRBV27

CDR3: CASSFDVTGELFF
DNA: TGTGCCAGCAGTTTTGACGTAACCGGGGAGCTGTTTTTT
size: once
J: TRBJ2-2
length: 13
D: NA
V: TRBV2

CDR3: CASSRGGGYQETQYF
DNA: TGTGCCAGCAGTCGGGGGGGAGGGTACCAAGAGACCCAGTACTTC
size: once
J: TRBJ2-5
length: 15
D: TRBD2
V: TRBV11-2

CDR3: CASSLYAGALMDTQYF
DNA: TGTGCCAGCAGTTTATATGCGGGGGCGCTGATGGATACGCAGTATTTT
size: NA
J: TRBJ2-3
length: 16
D: NA
V: TRBV27

CDR3: CATSDREGETQYF
DNA: TGTGCCACCTCGGACAGGGAGGGGGAGACCCAGTACTTC
size: once
J: TRBJ2-5
length: 13
D: NA
V: TRBV10-3

CDR3: CASSVDGGRTTDTQYF
DNA: TGTGCCAGCAGCGTAGACGGCGGGAGGACCACAGATACGCAGTATTTT
size: NA
J: TRBJ2-3
length: 16
D: TRBD2
V: TRBV9

CDR3: CASSLYMNTEAFF
DNA: TGTGCCAGCAGCCTTTACATGAACACTGAAGCTTTCTTT
size: NA
J: TRBJ1-1
length: 13
D: NA
V: TRBV5-6

CDR3: CAWSVTSRDPLSTDTQYF
DNA: TGTGCCTGGAGTGTTACGTCTAGGGACCCTCTTAGCACAGATACGCAGTATTTT
size: NA
J: TRBJ2-3
length: 18
D: NA
V: TRBV30

CDR3: CASSQGAQDSPLHF
DNA: TGTGCCAGCTCCCAAGGGGCTCAGGATTCACCCCTCCACTTT
size: many
J: TRBJ1-6
length: 14
D: NA
V: TRBV18

CDR3: CASSADRQETQYF
DNA: TGTGCCAGCAGCGCCGACAGACAAGAGACCCAGTACTTC
size: NA
J: TRBJ2-5
length: 13
D: NA
V: TRBV13

CDR3: CASSSLTEAFF
DNA: TGTGCCAGCAGTTCCCTAACTGAAGCTTTCTTT
size: many
J: TRBJ1-1
length: 11
D: NA
V: TRBV6-5

CDR3: CASSPRLAGAGEYF
DNA: TGTGCCAGCAGCCCCCGACTAGCGGGGGCCGGGGAGTACTTC
size: once
J: TRBJ2-4
length: 14
D: NA
V: TRBV21-1

CDR3: CASSLEGGNTGELFF
DNA: TGTGCCAGCAGCTTAGAAGGGGGGAACACCGGGGAGCTGTTTTTT
size: NA
J: TRBJ2-2
length: 15
D: NA
V: TRBV11-2

CDR3: CASSLVEGTEAFF
DNA: TGTGCCAGCAGCCTAGTGGAGGGGACTGAAGCTTTCTTT
size: NA
J: TRBJ1-1
length: 13
D: NA
V: TRBV6-4

CDR3: CASSDRGETEAFF
DNA: TGTGCCAGCAGTGACAGGGGAGAGACTGAAGCTTTCTTT
size: few
J: TRBJ1-1
length: 13
D: TRBD1
V: TRBV7-9

CDR3: CASSMFLRSTDTQYF
DNA: TGTGCCAGTAGTATGTTCCTTAGGAGCACAGATACGCAGTATTTT
size: NA
J: TRBJ2-3
length: 15
D: NA
V: TRBV19

CDR3: CAWTRQIGGTQYF
DNA: TGTGCCTGGACTAGGCAGATAGGTGGTACGCAGTATTTT
size: few
J: TRBJ2-3
length: 13
D: NA
V: TRBV30

CDR3: CASSEAGTVYGYTF
DNA: TGTGCCAGTAGCGAAGCCGGGACGGTCTATGGCTACACCTTC
size: once
J: TRBJ1-2
length: 14
D: NA
V: TRBV19

CDR3: CASSYLGEYNSPLHF
DNA: TGCGCCAGCAGTTATTTAGGGGAGTATAATTCACCCCTCCACTTT
size: once
J: TRBJ1-6
length: 15
D: NA
V: TRBV5-1

CDR3: CASSATSGGTLYEQYF
DNA: TGTGCCAGCAGCGCGACTAGCGGGGGGACCCTCTACGAGCAGTACTTC
size: NA
J: TRBJ2-7
length: 16
D: TRBD2
V: TRBV13

CDR3: CASSLPTLAGGPYETQYF
DNA: TGTGCCAGCAGCTTACCGACCCTAGCGGGGGGGCCTTATGAGACCCAGTACTTC
size: NA
J: TRBJ2-5
length: 18
D: TRBD2
V: TRBV7-6

CDR3: CASSQDMLAGLGEQFF
DNA: TGTGCCAGCAGCCAAGATATGCTAGCGGGACTGGGTGAGCAGTTCTTC
size: NA
J: TRBJ2-1
length: 16
D: TRBD2
V: TRBV4-2

CDR3: CASSLMTQGGQEGYTF
DNA: TGTGCCAGCAGCTTAATGACACAGGGAGGTCAAGAGGGCTACACCTTC
size: NA
J: TRBJ1-2
length: 16
D: NA
V: TRBV7-3

CDR3: CASRRRNTGELFF
DNA: TGCGCCAGCAGAAGGAGGAACACCGGGGAGCTGTTTTTT
size: NA
J: TRBJ2-2
length: 13
D: NA
V: TRBV23-1

CDR3: CASSPSGRFTGELFF
DNA: TGTGCCAGTAGCCCTAGCGGGAGATTTACCGGGGAGCTGTTTTTT
size: few
J: TRBJ2-2
length: 15
D: TRBD2
V: TRBV19

CDR3: CASSLNSGGAGETQYF
DNA: TGTGCCAGCAGCCTAAATAGCGGGGGGGCCGGGGAGACCCAGTACTTC
size: once
J: TRBJ2-5
length: 16
D: TRBD2
V: TRBV7-6

CDR3: CASSLQNTEAFF
DNA: TGTGCCAGCAGCTTACAGAACACTGAAGCTTTCTTT
size: NA
J: TRBJ1-1
length: 12
D: NA
V: TRBV11-2

CDR3: CASRRLGESTEAFF
DNA: TGTGCCAGTAGGCGCCTTGGGGAATCCACTGAAGCTTTCTTT
size: NA
J: TRBJ1-1
length: 14
D: NA
V: TRBV19

CDR3: CASSLKLAGAETQYF
DNA: TGTGCCAGCAGCTTGAAACTAGCGGGAGCAGAGACCCAGTACTTC
size: once
J: TRBJ2-5
length: 15
D: TRBD2
V: TRBV5-4

CDR3: CASRGTGEASPLHF
DNA: TGTGCCAGCAGGGGGACAGGGGAAGCTTCACCCCTCCACTTT
size: once
J: TRBJ1-6
length: 14
D: TRBD1
V: TRBV6-5

CDR3: CAWRSSYYNEQFF
DNA: TGTGCCTGGAGATCGAGCTACTACAATGAGCAGTTCTTC
size: few
J: TRBJ2-1
length: 13
D: NA
V: TRBV30

CDR3: CASNTGLSVDTQYF
DNA: TGTGCCAGTAACACGGGACTCTCGGTAGATACGCAGTATTTT
size: NA
J: TRBJ2-3
length: 14
D: NA
V: TRBV19

CDR3: CASAGQINEKLFF
DNA: TGTGCCAGCGCGGGGCAAATTAATGAAAAACTGTTTTTT
size: NA
J: TRBJ1-4
length: 13
D: NA
V: TRBV27

CDR3: CSVAGDPHNEQFF
DNA: TGCAGCGTTGCCGGGGACCCCCACAATGAGCAGTTCTTC
size: once
J: TRBJ2-1
length: 13
D: NA
V: TRBV29-1

CDR3: CASRVGDPNYGYTF
DNA: TGTGCCAGCAGGGTGGGGGATCCTAACTATGGCTACACCTTC
size: few
J: TRBJ1-2
length: 14
D: NA
V: TRBV5-5

CDR3: CASSQWATTGELFF
DNA: TGTGCCAGCAGCCAATGGGCAACCACCGGGGAGCTGTTTTTT
size: NA
J: TRBJ2-2
length: 14
D: NA
V: TRBV16

CDR3: CASSSPDTAYGYTF
DNA: TGTGCCAGCAGCTCCCCGGACACGGCCTATGGCTACACCTTC
size: NA
J: TRBJ1-2
length: 14
D: NA
V: TRBV7-2

CDR3: CASSEWGAMNTEAFF
DNA: TGTGCCAGCAGTGAGTGGGGGGCCATGAACACTGAAGCTTTCTTT
size: few
J: TRBJ1-1
length: 15
D: NA
V: TRBV6-1

CDR3: CSVATGHGYGYTF
DNA: TGCAGCGTTGCCACAGGGCACGGCTATGGCTACACCTTC
size: NA
J: TRBJ1-2
length: 13
D: NA
V: TRBV29-1

CDR3: CASSQLAGFNEKLFF
DNA: TGTGCCAGCAGCCAACTGGCAGGGTTTAATGAAAAACTGTTTTTT
size: once
J: TRBJ1-4
length: 15
D: NA
V: TRBV14

CDR3: CASSLRGEQYF
DNA: TGTGCCAGCAGTTTAAGGGGGGAGCAGTACTTC
size: few
J: TRBJ2-7
length: 11
D: NA
V: TRBV28

CDR3: CASSRREGPTDTQYF
DNA: TGCGCCAGCAGCCGGCGGGAGGGACCCACAGATACGCAGTATTTT
size: NA
J: TRBJ2-3
length: 15
D: TRBD2
V: TRBV4-1

CDR3: CASSLTTAGGDRRFF
DNA: TGTGCCAGCAGCTTAACCACAGCGGGTGGGGACAGGAGGTTCTTC
size: NA
J: TRBJ2-1
length: 15
D: TRBD1
V: TRBV7-3

CDR3: CASSKGKDTEAFF
DNA: TGTGCCAGTAGTAAGGGGAAAGACACTGAAGCTTTCTTT
size: NA
J: TRBJ1-1
length: 13
D: NA
V: TRBV19